The present entry profiles one TCR beta chain with its context. The target antigen is unknown. These data come from a study of T cells in tuberculosis. Turning to the study itself: A South African cohort included IGRA-negative adolescents, latently infected IGRA-positive adolescents and adults with active tuberculosis.

Adolescents were screened for latent TB by skin test and IGRA. Study-wide points: The TCR-beta difference was not significant; alpha differences partly reflected length.

This CDR3 has 13 amino acids. The V end was cut by 5 bases, the J end by 6 bases, with 14 bases between. CDR1 is LNHDA and CDR2 is SQIVND in the germline V gene (reference sequence). Clones were sequenced by immunoSEQ multiplex PCR, and TCRdb holds only the in-frame ones, with some missing. The repertoire holds about 31,000 clones, with around 96% as singletons. The chain links TRBV19 to TRBJ2-7, with D possibly matching TRBD2 (6 bases). Specimen: PBMCs. The sequence was obtained from a donor aged 10-29 years with latent tuberculosis or without tuberculosis infection. The CDR3 bases are TGTGCCAGTAGTGTCGGACGGCGGGGCGAGCAGTACTTC. It is translated as CASSVGRRGEQYF.